This entry lists 3 T cell receptor beta chains sequenced from one sample in a study of blood T cell repertoires in COVID-19. Using immunoSEQ multiplex PCR, the repertoire was profiled, and TCRdb retains in-frame clones only, with some absent. This sample yields fewer than 400,000 clones, of which approximately 81% are seen a single time; 1.5% to 2% belongs to the top ten. The sample taken for sequencing was PBMCs or T cells enriched from blood (not recorded which). These receptors were collected from a woman aged 30 to 39 who had been exposed to COVID-19.

The chain combines TRBV28 with TRBJ1-5, with 12 bases identical to TRBD1. The V gene end was trimmed by 2 bases and the J gene end by 0 bases; junction bases not matched to a gene: 11. From germline, CDR1 is MDHEN and CDR2 SYDVKM. CDR3 size: 20 residues. The CDR3 DNA is TGTGCCAGCAGTTTACCTCCGGGACAGGGGGCCCAGGATAGCAATCAGCCCCAGCATTTT. It codes for CASSLPPGQGAQDSNQPQHF.

V is TRBV7-9 and J is TRBJ2-7; D remains ambiguous. In germline, CDR1 is SEHNR, CDR2 FQNEAQ (reference sequence). V was trimmed by 5 bases and J by 1 base, leaving 6 bases between them. The CDR3 runs to 12 residues. CDR3 in DNA: TGTGCCAGCAGCGCCAGATCCTACGAGCAGTACTTC. The encoded protein is CASSARSYEQYF.

This chain links TRBV5-1 with TRBJ2-1; 7 bases agree with TRBD2. This CDR3 has 14 amino acids. Germline trimming cut 2 bases from V and 3 bases from J; bases unmatched to any gene: 2. Germline V lookup: CDR1 SGHRS, CDR2 YFSETQ. The CDR3 region is CASSFGGSYNEQFF. As DNA, the CDR3 is TGCGCCAGCAGCTTCGGCGGGAGCTACAATGAGCAGTTCTTC.